This T cell receptor (beta chain) was sequenced during a study of cytomegalovirus exposure and HLA in healthy donors (dated by TCRdb to between 2016 and 2019). Turning to the overall study: According to a later analysis, one platform produced both the 100 to 150 validation repertoires and the approximately 600 repertoires of the first cohort. The study aimed to test whether signatures of past pathogen exposure could be identified by cataloging public T cell receptors. A separate validation cohort of over a hundred different subjects was used in addition to the roughly 700-subject first cohort. To predict cytomegalovirus infection status, the study combined high-throughput TCR immunosequencing, statistical association of individual TCRs with disease status, and machine learning.

The donors were included in the validation cohort of approximately 120 subjects, a group kept apart from the approximately 700-subject first cohort. The library was obtained by the immunoSEQ multiplex PCR assay. The paper's data handling went like this. A statistical classification framework was developed to diagnose cytomegalovirus status using the catalog of TCR beta chain sequences. TCRdb retrieved this table from immuneACCESS and kept in-frame rearrangements only. Not all clones are present; in checked studies, unresolved V genes account for under half, and no reason is known for the remainder. That table is the source of V, J and clone size, and D and trimming were worked out from the DNA. This sample holds tens of thousands of clones; roughly 94% were observed only once. Roughly 3.2% of the sample goes to the ten largest clones. Notes on this clone: The antigen it binds to is not known. The input lacks base qualities; no much larger clone sits a single base away.

What the work shows at the level of the full study, not this receptor alone: A total of about 180 TCR beta chains were listed by the study as associated with cytomegalovirus. It was suggested by the authors that the approach could potentially be generalized to other disease states and immunological phenotypes. The classifier was reported to diagnose cytomegalovirus status with high specificity and sensitivity in both the original cohort and the validation cohort. Subsequent analysis determined that TCRs grouped into clusters in the first cohort also showed a tendency toward co-occurrence across the 120 validation repertoires, and approximately 93% of cluster scores exceeded 0. A later analysis had no HLA typing for the validation cohort, so co-occurrence there was scored across all 130 or so repertoires. Three of the identified cytomegalovirus-associated TCR beta chains were confirmed in vitro to be specific for cytomegalovirus antigens. Most TCR sequences were observed very rarely across donors, whereas some public TCRs were present in many individuals.

Ends trimmed: V by 1 base, J by 3 bases; bases unmatched to a gene: 12. CDR3 length: 18 amino acids, cysteine to phenylalanine. Only the CDR3 DNA is retained, 54 bases long and in frame from the first base. For CDR1 and CDR2, the germline V gene lists MGHRA and YSYEKL. The sequenced sample consisted of PBMCs. The TCR sequence derives from a woman between 18 and 29 years old in good health and CMV-seropositive. Recombination joined TRBV4-1 with TRBJ2-7; TRBD2 matches 10 bases in the middle. The CDR3 has the sequence CASSQVVSSSGGDYEQYF. The sequenced DNA: TGCGCCAGCAGCCAAGTGGTTTCATCTAGCGGGGGAGACTACGAGCAGTACTTC.